These 21 T cell receptor beta chains share one sample of origin, sequenced in a study of CD8 T cells in ankylosing spondylitis. TCRdb analysed the 5' RACE reads with MiXCR anew, one entry per CDR3 protein. The profile covers approximately 40,000 distinct CDR3 sequences, with 5.5% to 7.5% appearing a single time and approximately 12% taken by the ten largest. Input material: blood, either unsorted or a sorted T cell fraction (not recorded which). The receptors stem from a male donor with ankylosing spondylitis or in good health (not recorded which).

This clonotype was seen many times. This sequence joins TRBV29-1 and TRBJ1-3, with D uncertain. The germline CDR1 and CDR2 sequences are SQVTM and ANQGSEA. The CDR3 covers 12 residues. The germline V and J ends were trimmed by 1 base and 4 bases, with 5 bases remaining between them. The CDR3: CSVEGVGNTIYF. As DNA, the CDR3 is TGCAGCGTTGAAGGGGTGGGAAACACCATATATTTT.

This clonotype was recorded many times. The chain uses TRBV6-1 and TRBJ2-5, with a weak D call TRBD2 (5 bases). Germline V CDR1 and CDR2: MNHNS, SASEGT. The V end lost 6 bases, the J end lost 4 bases, and 18 bases lay between the germline ends. This CDR3 is 15 amino acids long. For the CDR3, the DNA is TGTGCCAGCAGCCGCCCTACTAGTCTCGGAGAGACCCAGTACTTC. The encoded protein is CASSRPTSLGETQYF.

This clonotype has at least ten counts. J is TRBJ1-1 and V is TRBV5-1; D gene uncertain. The V gene's germline CDR1 is SGHRS and CDR2 YFSETQ. This CDR3 region has 13 residues. V lost 0 bases to trimming and J lost 1 base, with 4 bases between them. CDR3 sequence reads: CASSLAPNTEAFF. DNA of the CDR3: TGCGCCAGCAGCTTGGCACCGAACACTGAAGCTTTCTTT.

This clonotype was counted many times. The chain combines TRBV4-2 with TRBJ2-1; D may be TRBD2 (6 bases). Germline V gene lookup returns CDR1 LGHNA and CDR2 YNFKEQ. The CDR3 totals 17 residues. Trimming took off 0 bases at V and 0 bases at J, with 12 bases between the two ends. The CDR3 reads CASSQDWAGSSYNEQFF. The CDR3 DNA sequence: TGTGCCAGCAGCCAAGATTGGGCGGGGAGCTCCTACAATGAGCAGTTCTTC.

This clonotype is termed medium-sized. The chain uses TRBV12-3 or TRBV12-4 and TRBJ1-6, with D perhaps matching TRBD1 (6 bases). The germline V and J ends were trimmed by 2 bases and 1 base, with 6 bases remaining between them. CDR3 size: 15 residues. CDR3 nucleotide sequence: TGTGCCAGCAGTTTAAGGGGGTCCTATAATTCACCCCTCCACTTT. Amino acid sequence: CASSLRGSYNSPLHF.

This clonotype appeared many times. This sequence joins TRBV7-2 and TRBJ2-7; no definite D call. Trimming took 3 bases from V and 6 from J, leaving 12 bases between them. The germline V gene has CDR1 SGHTA and CDR2 FQGNSA. The CDR3 has 13 amino acids. The CDR3 loop reads CASSLVFQVEQYF. CDR3 DNA sequence: TGTGCCAGCAGCTTGGTCTTCCAGGTCGAGCAGTACTTC.

This clonotype was detected ten times or more. V usage is TRBV2 and J usage is TRBJ1-6; TRBD1 matches 7 bases. The CDR3 consists of 16 residues. In germline, CDR1 is SNHLY, CDR2 FYNNEI. J lost 11 bases, V lost 3 bases, and 13 bases had no gene match. The CDR3 DNA is TGTGCCAGCAGTGACGTGCTTTGGCAGGGGGGAGCACCCCTCCACTTT. Protein: CASSDVLWQGGAPLHF.

There are many counts of this clonotype. CDR3 coding DNA: TGTGCCAGTAGTATTATGGGGCGTAACACCGGGGAGCTGTTTTTT. Translated: CASSIMGRNTGELFF. This chain uses TRBV19 with TRBJ2-2, with a tentative D call TRBD1 (5 bases). The CDR3 spans 15 residues. V dropped 3 bases and J dropped 2 bases, with 10 bases sitting between them. Germline loops: CDR1 LNHDA, CDR2 SQIVND (reference sequence).

The sample holds many counts of this clonotype. The chain has TRBV6-1 and TRBJ1-4; D unclear. The V gene's germline CDR1 is MNHNS and CDR2 SASEGT. Trimming cost V 7 bases and J 4 bases, with 7 bases left between them. The CDR3 runs to 12 residues. CDR3: CASKRSNEKLFF. The DNA of the CDR3 is TGTGCCAGCAAACGGAGTAATGAAAAACTGTTTTTT.

This clonotype was seen many times. The chain recombines TRBV9 with TRBJ2-1; 10 positions agree with TRBD2. V trimming: 3 bases; J trimming: 0 bases; junction bases outside the gene matches: 3. From germline, CDR1 is SGDLS and CDR2 YYNGEE. The CDR3 sequence is 16 residues long. In DNA, the CDR3 is TGTGCCAGCAGCGCCCCTAGCGGGAGCTCCTACAATGAGCAGTTCTTC. Protein: CASSAPSGSSYNEQFF.

This clonotype was seen repeatedly, ten times or more. The chain recombines TRBV11-2 with TRBJ2-7; D remains unclear. The germline V gene encodes CDR1 SGHAT and CDR2 FQNNGV. The CDR3 has 16 amino acids. V lost 1 base to trimming and J lost 3 bases, with 16 bases between them. The CDR3 is CASSLAGAQGVYEQYF. CDR3 nucleotide sequence: TGTGCCAGCAGCTTAGCGGGCGCCCAAGGCGTCTACGAGCAGTACTTC.

On this clonotype: Likely a read error: the CDR3 ends without its conserved phenylalanine or tryptophan. Because the CDR3's place on the DNA is in doubt, the DNA is left out and the CDR3 is given as listed by TCRdb. The chain uses TRBV7-8 and TRBJ2-7; the tabulated D call, TRBD1, remains unverified against the DNA. The germline V gene has CDR1 SGHVS and CDR2 FQNEAQ. 13 amino acids form the CDR3, both terminal residues included. CDR3 amino acids: CASSPRRTGIWHL.

This clonotype was counted many times. The chain uses TRBV12-3 or TRBV12-4 and TRBJ2-7; possibly TRBD2 for D (5 bases). The V end was cut by 3 bases, the J end by 2 bases, with 8 bases between. This CDR3 spans 13 amino acids. This chain's CDR3 is CASSLSGPYEQYF. CDR3 nucleotides: TGTGCCAGCAGTTTGAGCGGTCCCTACGAGCAGTACTTC.

This clonotype has a count of ten or more. V and J are TRBV12-5 and TRBJ2-3, with 8 bases lining up with TRBD2. Germline CDR1 and CDR2: LGHNT and FRNRAP. The junction had 6 bases not matched to a gene; V was cut back by 6 bases and J by 4 bases. This CDR3 is 14 amino acids long. The CDR3 protein is CASGTSGGADTQYF. Here the CDR3 DNA reads TGTGCTAGTGGAACAAGCGGGGGCGCAGATACGCAGTATTTT.

This clonotype was seen repeatedly, ten times or more. V and J are TRBV7-2 and TRBJ2-1; 8 nucleotides align to TRBD2. Germline V gene data show CDR1 as SGHTA and CDR2 as FQGNSA. Unmatched junction bases numbered 13, after V lost 1 base and J lost 11 bases. The CDR3 has 16 residues. In DNA form, the CDR3 reads TGTGCCAGCAGCTTAGGGGGGAGCGGGAGACTGGGCAAGCAGTTCTTC. It translates to CASSLGGSGRLGKQFF.

This clonotype was counted at least ten times. The chain couples TRBV4-3 to TRBJ2-1; 8 bases are a match to TRBD2. Looked up from germline, CDR1 is LGHNA and CDR2 is YSLEER. This CDR3 comprises 15 residues. The trim removed 3 bases at V and 3 bases at J, leaving 4 bases unmatched. The CDR3 region is CASSQAGGLYNEQFF. For the CDR3, the DNA is TGCGCCAGCAGCCAGGCGGGGGGACTCTACAATGAGCAGTTCTTC.

This clonotype was counted ten times or more. The rearrangement uses TRBV11-3 and TRBJ2-3, with 8 bases lining up with TRBD2. This CDR3 is 14 amino acids long. J gave up 7 bases and V 5 bases, and 8 bases lay outside the gene matches. Per the germline V gene, CDR1 is SGHNT and CDR2 is YENEEA. As DNA, the CDR3 is TGTGCCAGCAGCCCCGGGGGGGGGGCAAATACGCAGTATTTT. Translated, it gives CASSPGGGANTQYF.

This clonotype was seen many times. The chain uses TRBV20-1 and TRBJ2-2, with D perhaps TRBD1 or TRBD2 (5 bases each). Between the trimmed V and J ends, which lost 6 bases and 2 bases, there was a span of 13 bases. The CDR3 has 14 amino acids. Germline V gene data show CDR1 as DFQATT and CDR2 as SNEGSKA (reference sequence). CDR3 nucleotide sequence: TGCAGTGCGAACCGGGACGGAAACACCGGGGAGCTGTTTTTT. Translation gives CSANRDGNTGELFF.

This clonotype was counted many times. The chain recombines TRBV18 with TRBJ2-2; a weak D match, TRBD2 (5 bases). The CDR3 runs to 14 residues. Germline CDR1 reads KGHSH; CDR2 reads LQKENI. Trimming stripped 3 bases from V and 4 bases from J, with 9 bases between. The CDR3: CASSPPGGTGELFF. In nucleotides, the CDR3 is TGTGCCAGCTCACCCCCAGGAGGCACCGGGGAGCTGTTTTTT.

The table lists this clonotype with many counts. J is TRBJ2-5 and V is TRBV10-3; D is uncertain. Trimming removed 6 bases at V and 5 bases at J, with 13 bases between. CDR1 is ENHRY and CDR2 is SYGVKD in the germline V gene. This CDR3 contains 13 residues. The CDR3 reads CAIRTSSAETQYF. The DNA of the CDR3 is TGTGCCATCAGGACCTCTAGTGCCGAGACCCAGTACTTC.

This clonotype was detected many times. V gene TRBV29-1 combines with J gene TRBJ2-7, with TRBD1 matching over 9 bases. Germline CDR1 and CDR2: SQVTM and ANQGSEA. The trim removed 4 bases at V and 6 bases at J, leaving 7 bases unmatched. The CDR3 sequence is 13 residues long. CDR3 sequence (DNA): TGCAGCGTTGGGACAGGGGATTCCCTCGAGCAGTACTTC. Protein product: CSVGTGDSLEQYF.